The next 23 T cell receptor beta chains were all read from a single sample in a study of beta chain features in type 1 diabetes. Expressed TCRB transcripts got sequenced, as all isolated RNA was reverse transcribed. Using immunoSEQ multiplex PCR, the repertoire was profiled, and TCRdb retains in-frame clones only, with some absent. This sample has 200,000 to 300,000 clones; less than 15% occur once, and the top ten carry around 0.03%. Sample: naive CD4+ T cells from blood. These receptors originate from a woman in her 40s in good health.

This clone has just a few counts. V usage is TRBV9 and J usage is TRBJ2-7, with TRBD1 matching 10 bases. J lost 7 bases, V lost 0 bases, and 4 bases had no gene match. Germline CDR1 SGDLS, CDR2 YYNGEE. The CDR3 extends over 14 amino acids. CDR3 coding DNA: TGTGCCAGCAGCGTAGTAGGACAGGGGGTAGAGCAGTACTTC. Translated: CASSVVGQGVEQYF.

The V gene is TRBV10-3, the J gene TRBJ2-5, with 12 bases aligning to TRBD1. The CDR3 is made up of 15 amino acids. Unmatched junction bases numbered 7, after V lost 2 bases and J lost 9 bases. Germline V lookup: CDR1 ENHRY, CDR2 SYGVKD. In nucleotides, the CDR3 is TGTGCCATCAGTGAGGGGACCGGGACAGGGGGCGCCCAGTACTTC. The encoded protein is CAISEGTGTGGAQYF.

The V and J genes are TRBV9 and TRBJ2-2, with a tentative D call TRBD2 (7 bases). Germline CDR1 SGDLS, CDR2 YYNGEE. Trimming cost V 4 bases and J 5 bases, with 21 bases left between them. This CDR3 contains 17 residues. CDR3 nucleotide sequence: TGTGCCAGCAGCCTCCGAAGGGGGGGGGTTTGGACCGGGGAGCTGTTTTTT. Its protein product is CASSLRRGGVWTGELFF.

This clone turned up a few times. The chain couples TRBV6-5 to TRBJ2-1, with D possibly matching TRBD2 (6 bases). Germline V gives CDR1 MNHEY, CDR2 SVGAGI. The length of the CDR3 is 16 residues. V was shortened by 4 bases and J by 2 bases, with 15 bases between the two germline ends. The CDR3 loop is CASSFRPLATYNEQFF. CDR3 DNA sequence: TGTGCCAGCAGTTTCCGACCACTAGCTACCTACAATGAGCAGTTCTTC.

The V gene is TRBV21-1, the J gene TRBJ1-5; TRBD1 is the table's D call, not checked against the DNA. TRBV21-1 represents a pseudogene. CDR3 length: 15 residues. The CDR3 DNA is TGTGCCAGCAGCGCCCGGGACAGGGGCAATCAGCCCCAGCATTTT. Translating gives CASSARDRGNQPQHF.

The sample holds a few counts of this clone. The chain combines TRBV5-1 with TRBJ1-1; the D is unclear. Germline V gene sequence: CDR1 SGHRS, CDR2 YFSETQ. V was clipped by 3 bases and J by 0 bases, with 12 bases between them. The CDR3 runs 15 residues. CDR3 nucleotide sequence: TGCGCCAGCAGCTCTCGCGGAGACCTGAACACTGAAGCTTTCTTT. This translates into CASSSRGDLNTEAFF.

V gene TRBV25-1 combines with J gene TRBJ1-4, with 8 bases aligning to TRBD1. Germline values: CDR1 MGHDK, CDR2 SYGVNS. Trimming at V came to 4 bases and at J to 0 bases, leaving 7 bases not matched to a gene. This CDR3 spans 17 amino acids. CDR3 sequence reads: CASSAGQGFATNEKLFF. CDR3 sequence (DNA): TGTGCCAGCAGTGCCGGACAGGGATTTGCAACTAATGAAAAACTGTTTTTT.

CDR3 loop: CASSPTLNSYEQYF. The CDR3 DNA reads as TGTGCCAGCAGCCCCACTCTGAATTCCTACGAGCAGTACTTC. The chain joins TRBV7-8 to TRBJ2-7, with D unclear. V was trimmed by 5 bases and J by 1 base, leaving 12 bases between them. Per the germline V gene, CDR1 is SGHVS and CDR2 is FQNEAQ. The CDR3 contains 14 residues.

In its sample, this clone was seen a few times. The chain carries TRBV19 and TRBJ1-5, with a tentative D call TRBD1 (6 bases). CDR3 length: 18 amino acids. Germline loops: CDR1 LNHDA, CDR2 SQIVND (reference sequence). V gave up 7 bases and J gave up 5 bases, with 27 bases separating them. The DNA of the CDR3 is TGTGCCAGTACTATCCCACAGGGTCTGGGAATGAGTCATCAGCCCCAGCATTTT. Residues: CASTIPQGLGMSHQPQHF.

Only a few counts were recorded for this clone. Other DNA sequences within the sample encode an identical CDR3. The rearrangement joins TRBV18 to TRBJ1-5, with a tentative D call TRBD1 (6 bases). V lost 4 bases to trimming and J lost 4 bases, with 11 bases between them. Germline assignment: CDR1 KGHSH and CDR2 LQKENI. The CDR3 length is 14 residues. The CDR3 loop reads CASSRGQLNQPQHF. CDR3 bases: TGTGCCAGCTCACGAGGACAGCTTAATCAGCCCCAGCATTTT.

The table lists this clone with a few counts. The chain carries TRBV5-6 and TRBJ2-2; 10 bases align to TRBD2. The J segment lost 6 bases and the V segment lost 4 bases, leaving 9 bases of the junction unmatched. The CDR3 extends over 16 amino acids. Germline V lookup: CDR1 SGHDT, CDR2 YYEEEE. In DNA form, the CDR3 reads TGTGCCAGCAGCAGACTAGCGGGTAGCAAGGCCGGGGAGCTGTTTTTT. This translates into CASSRLAGSKAGELFF.

The table lists this clone with a few counts. J is TRBJ2-5 and V is TRBV2; 7 bases agree with TRBD1. This CDR3 has 13 residues. The germline V gene encodes CDR1 SNHLY and CDR2 FYNNEI. The V and J ends lost 10 bases and 5 bases, in that order; junction bases with no gene match: 10. Written as DNA, the CDR3 is TGTGCCAACAAGGGGGCCCTGGGGGAGACCCAGTACTTC. Protein product: CANKGALGETQYF. Looking up the rest from reference TRBV2 and TRBJ2-5 gives the full variable domain: EPEVTQTPSHQVTQMGQEVILRCVPISNHLYFYWYRQILGQKVEFLVSFYNNEISEKSEIFDDQFSVERPDGSNFTLKIRSTKLEDSAMYFCANKGALGETQYFGPGTRLLVL.

This clone has more than one count but fewer than ten. The chain couples TRBV5-6 to TRBJ1-6, with TRBD1 as a possible D gene (5 bases). CDR1 is SGHDT, CDR2 YYEEEE, per germline. V was clipped by 2 bases and J by 10 bases, with 13 bases between them. This CDR3 comprises 14 residues. CDR3: CASSFRVEGSPLHF. For the CDR3, the DNA is TGTGCCAGCAGCTTCAGGGTAGAAGGGTCACCCCTCCACTTT.

The rearrangement links TRBV19 to TRBJ1-6; the match to TRBD1 covers 9 bases. CDR1 LNHDA and CDR2 SQIVND come from the germline V gene (reference sequence). This CDR3 comprises 15 residues. V was clipped by 4 bases and J by 10 bases; unmatched bases: 8. The DNA of the CDR3 is TGTGCCAGTAGTAACGTCGGGACAGGGATGTCACCCCTCCACTTT. Protein sequence: CASSNVGTGMSPLHF.

This clone has a count of ten or more. V usage is TRBV23-1 and J usage is TRBJ1-2; D may be TRBD1 (6 bases). TRBV23-1 is given ORF status, its function remaining uncertain. CDR3 size: 13 residues. V lost 6 bases and J 4 bases, leaving 12 bases between the germline ends. For the CDR3, the DNA is TGCGCCAGCAGCCCTACAGGGACCTATGGCTACACCTTC. Translation: CASSPTGTYGYTF.

The V and J genes are TRBV18 and TRBJ2-7, with a tentative D call TRBD1 (6 bases). CDR3 length: 14 residues. The germline V gene has CDR1 KGHSH and CDR2 LQKENI. Deletions cut 8 bases from V and 2 bases from J, with 16 bases between. CDR3 nucleotides: TGTGCCAGCGCTCCCAGGACAGAGACCTACGAGCAGTACTTC. It encodes CASAPRTETYEQYF. Supplemented by reference TRBV18 and TRBJ2-7, the full variable domain reads NAGVMQNPRHLVRRRGQEARLRCSPMKGHSHVYWYRQLPEEGLKFMVYLQKENIIDESGMPKERFSAEFPKEGPSILRIQQVVRGDSAAYFCASAPRTETYEQYFGPGTRLTVT.

This clone was counted between two and nine times. The chain combines TRBV18 with TRBJ2-3, with D possibly being TRBD2 (6 bases). This CDR3 has 17 amino acids. V was pared by 0 bases and J by 0 bases, with 13 bases between. Germline CDR1 reads KGHSH; CDR2 reads LQKENI. The CDR3 DNA sequence: TGTGCCAGCTCACCACCGGGACTGTACTCTAGCACAGATACGCAGTATTTT. Translating it yields CASSPPGLYSSTDTQYF.

This chain connects TRBV7-9 to TRBJ2-7, with unresolved D. The CDR3 contains 14 residues. V lost 5 bases to trimming and J lost 4 bases, with 15 bases between them. Germline V CDR1 and CDR2: SEHNR, FQNEAQ (reference sequence). The CDR3 reads CASSPGLELYEQYF. As DNA, the CDR3 is TGTGCCAGCAGCCCTGGCTTGGAGCTATACGAGCAGTACTTC. The full variable domain, with the rest looked up from reference TRBV7-9 and TRBJ2-7, is DTGVSQNPRHKITKRGQNVTFRCDPISEHNRLYWYRQTLGQGPEFLTYFQNEAQLEKSRLLSDRFSAERPKGSFSTLEIQRTEQGDSAMYLCASSPGLELYEQYFGPGTRLTVT.

This clone was seen a few times. The chain links TRBV7-9 to TRBJ1-1; TRBD1 agrees at 7 bases. Germline V gene data show CDR1 as SEHNR and CDR2 as FQNEAQ (reference sequence). After removal of 4 bases from V and 4 bases from J, the junction contained 15 bases not matched to a gene. This CDR3 has 17 residues. The CDR3 DNA sequence: TGTGCCAGCAGCTCTCCAGTGGGACAGTATGAAGTCACTGAAGCTTTCTTT. Translated: CASSSPVGQYEVTEAFF.

This clone turned up a few times. The rearrangement uses TRBV5-6 and TRBJ2-2, with a possible D match to TRBD1 (5 bases). This CDR3 comprises 17 residues. Germline V lookup: CDR1 SGHDT, CDR2 YYEEEE. The germline V and J ends were trimmed by 1 base and 5 bases, with 18 bases remaining between them. The CDR3 sequence: CASSLRGPGKETGELFF. CDR3 DNA: TGTGCCAGCAGCTTGAGGGGTCCAGGGAAGGAGACCGGGGAGCTGTTTTTT.

This clone was seen a few times. This chain links TRBV6-5 with TRBJ2-3; TRBD2 aligns across 7 bases. V lost 0 bases, J lost 1 base, and 4 bases stayed unmatched. Germline CDR1 and CDR2: MNHEY and SVGAGI. The length of the CDR3 is 16 residues. CDR3 amino acids: CASSYSPSGRTDTQYF. The CDR3 nucleotides are TGTGCCAGCAGTTACTCGCCTAGCGGCCGCACAGATACGCAGTATTTT.

V gene TRBV9 combines with J gene TRBJ2-3, with D unresolved. Germline V gene sequence: CDR1 SGDLS, CDR2 YYNGEE. This CDR3 is built from 14 residues. The V and J ends lost 6 bases and 4 bases respectively, with 15 bases between them. CDR3 sequence: CASTPSVKSDTQYF. The CDR3 bases are TGTGCCAGCACCCCCTCCGTAAAATCAGATACGCAGTATTTT.

This clone was seen a handful of times. This CDR3 reads CASSQGNGIQPQHF. As DNA, the CDR3 is TGCGCCAGCAGCCAAGGGAACGGGATTCAGCCCCAGCATTTT. The chain joins TRBV4-1 to TRBJ1-5; D call uncertain. This CDR3 contains 14 residues. The V gene's germline CDR1 is MGHRA and CDR2 YSYEKL. Trimming left V 1 base short and J 6 bases short, with 10 bases between.